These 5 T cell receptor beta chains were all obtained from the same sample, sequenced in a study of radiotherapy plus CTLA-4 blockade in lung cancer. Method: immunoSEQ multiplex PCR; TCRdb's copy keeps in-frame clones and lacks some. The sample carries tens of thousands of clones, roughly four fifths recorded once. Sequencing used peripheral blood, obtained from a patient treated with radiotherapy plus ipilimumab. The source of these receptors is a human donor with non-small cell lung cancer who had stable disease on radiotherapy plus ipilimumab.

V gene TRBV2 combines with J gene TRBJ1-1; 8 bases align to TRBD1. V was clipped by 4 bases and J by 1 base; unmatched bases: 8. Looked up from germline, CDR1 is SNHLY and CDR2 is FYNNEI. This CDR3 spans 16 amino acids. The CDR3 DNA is TGTGCCAGCAGTGCGGGAAGGGGGACAGGGAACACTGAAGCTTTCTTT. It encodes CASSAGRGTGNTEAFF.

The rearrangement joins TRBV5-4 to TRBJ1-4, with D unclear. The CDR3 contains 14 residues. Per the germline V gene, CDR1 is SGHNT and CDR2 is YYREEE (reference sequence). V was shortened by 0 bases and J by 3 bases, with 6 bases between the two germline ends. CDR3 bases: TGTGCCAGCAGCTTGGGTCTGTCTAATGAAAAACTGTTTTTT. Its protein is CASSLGLSNEKLFF.

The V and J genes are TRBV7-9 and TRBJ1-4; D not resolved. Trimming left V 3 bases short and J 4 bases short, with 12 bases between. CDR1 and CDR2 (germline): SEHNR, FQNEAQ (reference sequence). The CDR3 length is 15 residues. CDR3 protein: CASSLEGTVNEKLFF. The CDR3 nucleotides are TGTGCCAGCAGCTTGGAGGGTACGGTTAATGAAAAACTGTTTTTT.

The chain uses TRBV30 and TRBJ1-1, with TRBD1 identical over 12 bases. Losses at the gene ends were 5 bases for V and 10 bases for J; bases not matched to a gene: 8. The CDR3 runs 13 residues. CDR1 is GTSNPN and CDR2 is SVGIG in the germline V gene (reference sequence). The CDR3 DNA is TGTGCCTGGGGGGGACAGGGGGCGTGGGTAGCTTTCTTT. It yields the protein CAWGGQGAWVAFF.

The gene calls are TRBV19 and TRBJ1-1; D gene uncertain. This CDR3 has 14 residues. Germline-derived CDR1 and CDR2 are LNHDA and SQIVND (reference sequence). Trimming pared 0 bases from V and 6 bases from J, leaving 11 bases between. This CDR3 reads CASSIEQRRAEAFF. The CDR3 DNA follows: TGTGCCAGTAGTATAGAACAAAGGAGGGCTGAAGCTTTCTTT.